This TCR beta chain emerged from a study of T cell clonotyping in hematopoietic cell transplantation. Using immunoSEQ multiplex PCR, the repertoire was profiled, and TCRdb retains in-frame clones only, with some absent. Of roughly 49,000 clones listed, approximately 84% are singletons. The sample's time point: recipient sample about 28 days before transplant, after cytoreduction. The clonotype was recovered from a man between 60 and 75 years old with biphenotypic leukemia. Some clones in this sample may be carry-over from other donors' samples. The specimen was peripheral blood mononuclear cells, collected before stem cell transplant.

This CDR3 reads CASSPTGPGSEQYF. The CDR3 DNA reads TGTGCCAGCAGCCCGACAGGGCCCGGGTCCGAGCAGTACTTC. V gene TRBV7-3 combines with J gene TRBJ2-7; 7 bases align to TRBD1. The V and J ends lost 5 bases and 6 bases, in that order; junction bases with no gene match: 10. CDR1 and CDR2 (germline): SGHTA, FQGTGA. The CDR3 runs 14 residues.